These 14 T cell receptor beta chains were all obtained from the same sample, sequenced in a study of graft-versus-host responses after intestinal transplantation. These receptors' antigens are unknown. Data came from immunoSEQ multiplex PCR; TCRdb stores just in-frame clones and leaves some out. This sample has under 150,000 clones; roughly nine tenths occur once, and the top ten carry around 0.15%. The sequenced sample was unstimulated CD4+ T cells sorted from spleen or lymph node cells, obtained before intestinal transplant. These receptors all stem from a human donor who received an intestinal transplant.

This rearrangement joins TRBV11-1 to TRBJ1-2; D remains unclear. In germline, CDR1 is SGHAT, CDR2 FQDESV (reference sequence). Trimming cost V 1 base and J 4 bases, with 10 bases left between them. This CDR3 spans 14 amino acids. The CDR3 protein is CASSLEAQSYGYTF. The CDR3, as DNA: TGTGCCAGCAGCTTAGAGGCCCAAAGCTATGGCTACACCTTC. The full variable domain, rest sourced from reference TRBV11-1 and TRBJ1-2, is EAEVAQSPRYKITEKSQAVAFWCDPISGHATLYWYRQILGQGPELLVQFQDESVVDDSQLPKDRFSAERLKGVDSTLKIQPAELGDSAMYLCASSLEAQSYGYTFGSGTRLTVV.

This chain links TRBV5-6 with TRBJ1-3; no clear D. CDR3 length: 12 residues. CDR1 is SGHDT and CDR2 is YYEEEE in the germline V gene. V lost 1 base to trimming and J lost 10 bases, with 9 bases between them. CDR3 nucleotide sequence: TGTGCCAGCAGCTTGTACCGCGGGACCATATATTTT. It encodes CASSLYRGTIYF. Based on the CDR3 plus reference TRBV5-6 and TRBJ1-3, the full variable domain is DAGVTQSPTHLIKTRGQQVTLRCSPKSGHDTVSWYQQALGQGPQFIFQYYEEEERQRGNFPDRFSGHQFPNYSSELNVNALLLGDSALYLCASSLYRGTIYFGEGSWLTVV.

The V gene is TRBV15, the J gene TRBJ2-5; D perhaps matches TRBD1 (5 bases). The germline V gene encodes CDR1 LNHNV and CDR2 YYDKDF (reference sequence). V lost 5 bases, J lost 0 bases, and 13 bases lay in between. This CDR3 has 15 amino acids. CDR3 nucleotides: TGTGCCACCAGCGGAGTCAGGGAATACCAAGAGACCCAGTACTTC. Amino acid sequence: CATSGVREYQETQYF.

CDR3 sequence reads: CASSLGTSTRDTQYF. The DNA for the CDR3 is TGCGCCAGCAGCTTGGGGACTAGCACCCGAGATACGCAGTATTTT. V gene TRBV5-1 combines with J gene TRBJ2-3, with TRBD2 matching 8 bases. V lost 0 bases to trimming and J lost 5 bases; unmatched junction nucleotides: 5. This CDR3 is 15 amino acids long. Germline V gene data show CDR1 as SGHRS and CDR2 as YFSETQ.

The DNA of the CDR3 is TGTGCCAGCAGCTTGGGGGCGTCGAACACCGGGGAGCTGTTTTTT. The encoded protein is CASSLGASNTGELFF. The rearrangement links TRBV11-2 to TRBJ2-2; a possible D gene is TRBD1 (6 bases). The CDR3 extends over 15 amino acids. Per the germline V gene, CDR1 is SGHAT and CDR2 is FQNNGV. V was clipped by 3 bases and J by 0 bases, with 8 bases between them.

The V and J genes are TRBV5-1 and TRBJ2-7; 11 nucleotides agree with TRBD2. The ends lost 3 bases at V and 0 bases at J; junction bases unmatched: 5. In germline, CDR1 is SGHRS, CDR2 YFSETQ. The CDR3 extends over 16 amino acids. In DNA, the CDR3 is TGCGCCAGCAGCTCGGGACTAGCGGTGAGCTCCTACGAGCAGTACTTC. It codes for CASSSGLAVSSYEQYF.

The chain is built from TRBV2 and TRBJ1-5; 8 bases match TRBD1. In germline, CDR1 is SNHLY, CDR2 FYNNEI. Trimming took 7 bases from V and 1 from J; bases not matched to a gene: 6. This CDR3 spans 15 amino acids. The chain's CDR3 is CASNSQGGSNQPQHF. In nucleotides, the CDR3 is TGTGCCAGCAATTCACAGGGGGGCAGCAATCAGCCCCAGCATTTT. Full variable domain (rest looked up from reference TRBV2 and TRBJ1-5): EPEVTQTPSHQVTQMGQEVILRCVPISNHLYFYWYRQILGQKVEFLVSFYNNEISEKSEIFDDQFSVERPDGSNFTLKIRSTKLEDSAMYFCASNSQGGSNQPQHFGDGTRLSIL.

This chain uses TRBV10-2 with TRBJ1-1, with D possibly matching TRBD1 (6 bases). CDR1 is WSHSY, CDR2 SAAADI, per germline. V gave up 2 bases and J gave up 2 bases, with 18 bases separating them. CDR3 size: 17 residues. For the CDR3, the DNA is TGCGCCAGCAGTGAGAGGGTACAGGGTGAAAGAAACACTGAAGCTTTCTTT. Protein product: CASSERVQGERNTEAFF.

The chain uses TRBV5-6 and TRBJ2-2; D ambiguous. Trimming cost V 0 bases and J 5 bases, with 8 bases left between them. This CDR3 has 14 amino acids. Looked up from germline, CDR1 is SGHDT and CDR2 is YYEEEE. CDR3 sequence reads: CASSLGLNTGELFF. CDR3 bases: TGTGCCAGCAGCTTGGGCCTGAATACCGGGGAGCTGTTTTTT.

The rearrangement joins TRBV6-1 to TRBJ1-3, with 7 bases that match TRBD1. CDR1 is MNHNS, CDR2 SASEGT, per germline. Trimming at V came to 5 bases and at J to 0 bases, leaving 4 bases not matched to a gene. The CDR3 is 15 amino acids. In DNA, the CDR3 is TGTGCCAGCAGTTTAGGGGGCACCTCTGGAAACACCATATATTTT. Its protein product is CASSLGGTSGNTIYF.

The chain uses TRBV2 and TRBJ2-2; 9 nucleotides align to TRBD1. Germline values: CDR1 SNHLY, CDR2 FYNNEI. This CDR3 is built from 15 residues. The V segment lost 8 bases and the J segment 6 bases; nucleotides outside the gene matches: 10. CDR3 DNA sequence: TGTGCCAGCGCCCGGAGGACAGGGGAACCCGGGGAGCTGTTTTTT. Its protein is CASARRTGEPGELFF. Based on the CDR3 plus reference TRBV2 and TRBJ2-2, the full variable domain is EPEVTQTPSHQVTQMGQEVILRCVPISNHLYFYWYRQILGQKVEFLVSFYNNEISEKSEIFDDQFSVERPDGSNFTLKIRSTKLEDSAMYFCASARRTGEPGELFFGEGSRLTVL.

The CDR3 reads CASSLDRLNTEAFF. The CDR3 coding sequence is TGTGCCAGCAGCCTCGACAGATTGAACACTGAAGCTTTCTTT. The rearrangement links TRBV5-4 to TRBJ1-1; possibly TRBD1 for D (5 bases). V lost 4 bases and J 0 bases, leaving 10 bases between the germline ends. The CDR3 has 14 amino acids. Germline-derived CDR1 and CDR2 are SGHNT and YYREEE (reference sequence).

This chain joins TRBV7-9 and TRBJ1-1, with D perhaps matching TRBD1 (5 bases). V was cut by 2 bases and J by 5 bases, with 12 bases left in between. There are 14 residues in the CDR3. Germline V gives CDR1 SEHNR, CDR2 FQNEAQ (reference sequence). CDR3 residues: CASSLMGDGTEAFF. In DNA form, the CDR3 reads TGTGCCAGCAGCTTAATGGGGGATGGGACTGAAGCTTTCTTT.

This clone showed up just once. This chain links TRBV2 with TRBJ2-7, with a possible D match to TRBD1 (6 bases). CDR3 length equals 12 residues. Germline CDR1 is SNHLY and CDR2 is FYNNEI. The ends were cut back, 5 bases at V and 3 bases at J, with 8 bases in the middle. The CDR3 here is CASSWTDYEQYF. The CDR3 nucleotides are TGTGCCAGCAGTTGGACAGACTACGAGCAGTACTTC.